Presented here are 20 T cell receptor beta chains from one specimen sequenced in a study of T cells after yellow fever vaccination. MiXCR, run by TCRdb on the 5' RACE reads, gives a single entry per CDR3 protein. Altogether around 340,000 distinct CDR3 sequences are present, under 15% being singletons, with the ten largest covering 2.5% to 4%. Sequences were derived from CD4+ T cells sorted from PBMCs, sampled 15 days after the yellow fever booster vaccination. The receptors stem from a man aged 18 to 30 who received the YFV17D yellow fever vaccine.

DNA for the CDR3: TGCGCCAGCAGCTTAACGGGGGGACCTTACAATGAGCAGTTCTTC. Translating it yields CASSLTGGPYNEQFF. This chain joins TRBV5-1 and TRBJ2-1; 7 bases are shared with TRBD2. Unmatched junction bases numbered 6, after V lost 2 bases and J lost 4 bases. The CDR3 totals 15 residues. The germline V gene encodes CDR1 SGHRS and CDR2 YFSETQ.

The chain carries TRBV20-1 and TRBJ2-5; TRBD2 matches at 8 bases. V shed 3 bases, J shed 5 bases, and the junction held 5 bases outside the gene matches. Germline V gene lookup returns CDR1 DFQATT and CDR2 SNEGSKA (reference sequence). The CDR3 extends over 13 amino acids. The CDR3 region is CSASSLAVETQYF. CDR3 bases: TGCAGTGCTAGTTCACTAGCGGTGGAGACCCAGTACTTC.

This clonotype came up a few times. The chain carries TRBV20-1 and TRBJ2-5, with D tentatively TRBD1 (6 bases). V lost 3 bases and J 5 bases, leaving 19 bases between the germline ends. Germline V gives CDR1 DFQATT, CDR2 SNEGSKA (reference sequence). The CDR3 loop spans 15 amino acids. CDR3 in amino acids: CSARGHSTAVETQYF. Here the CDR3 DNA reads TGCAGTGCTAGGGGACACAGCACGGCAGTCGAGACCCAGTACTTC.

The CDR3 sequence is CASSFLGRTDTQYF. The CDR3 DNA is TGTGCCAGCAGTTTTCTAGGGCGCACAGATACGCAGTATTTT. V is TRBV12-3 or TRBV12-4 and J is TRBJ2-3; no clear D gene. The CDR3 has 14 amino acids. Trimming took 3 bases from V and 1 from J, leaving 8 bases between them.

This clonotype appeared many times. This chain joins TRBV5-1 and TRBJ1-1, with D uncertain. Germline assignment: CDR1 SGHRS and CDR2 YFSETQ. The CDR3 runs 15 residues. The V end was cut by 0 bases, the J end by 4 bases, with 13 bases between. The CDR3 DNA sequence: TGCGCCAGCAGCTTGGATGGGCCGCCCATCACTGAAGCTTTCTTT. It translates to CASSLDGPPITEAFF. The full variable domain, its missing parts supplied by reference TRBV5-1 and TRBJ1-1, is KAGVTQTPRYLIKTRGQQVTLSCSPISGHRSVSWYQQTPGQGLQFLFEYFSETQRNKGNFPGRFSGRQFSNSRSEMNVSTLELGDSALYLCASSLDGPPITEAFFGQGTRLTVV.

This clonotype was observed a handful of times. V and J are TRBV12-3 or TRBV12-4 and TRBJ2-1; 8 bases match TRBD2. There are 14 residues in the CDR3. The V gene end was trimmed by 7 bases and the J gene end by 9 bases; junction bases not matched to a gene: 11. The CDR3 spells CASNFRGGHGEQFF. CDR3 sequence (DNA): TGTGCCAGCAATTTTCGGGGGGGCCATGGTGAGCAGTTCTTC.

There are many counts of this clonotype. J is TRBJ2-1 and V is TRBV5-1; D perhaps matches TRBD2 (5 bases). The CDR3 covers 15 residues. V was clipped by 3 bases and J by 6 bases, with 16 bases between them. Germline V gene lookup returns CDR1 SGHRS and CDR2 YFSETQ. CDR3 residues: CASSSDTGVINEQFF. DNA of the CDR3: TGCGCCAGCAGCTCAGATACCGGGGTGATCAATGAGCAGTTCTTC.

This clonotype has only a few counts. This chain joins TRBV6-1 and TRBJ2-7; D uncertain. The CDR3 has 12 residues. Germline CDR1 reads MNHNS; CDR2 reads SASEGT. The germline V and J ends were trimmed by 6 bases and 2 bases, with 8 bases remaining between them. CDR3 region: CASRGDTYEQYV. The CDR3 DNA follows: TGTGCCAGCAGAGGAGACACCTACGAGCAGTACGTC.

The V and J genes are TRBV6-1 and TRBJ2-7; TRBD1 matches at 12 bases. With 9 bases clipped from V and 4 bases from J, the junction kept 7 bases outside the gene matches. This CDR3 is 14 amino acids long. Germline V gene lookup returns CDR1 MNHNS and CDR2 SASEGT. The CDR3 DNA reads TGTGCCAGTAACCGGGACAGGGGGCGGTACGAGCAGTACTTC. Its protein is CASNRDRGRYEQYF.

This chain joins TRBV12-3 or TRBV12-4 and TRBJ1-1; D gene ambiguous. This CDR3 comprises 15 residues. Trimming pared 5 bases from V and 1 base from J, leaving 14 bases between. Here the CDR3 DNA reads TGTGCCAGCAGTCATCCGGAGATGGGGAACACTGAAGCTTTCTTT. Translated: CASSHPEMGNTEAFF.

A few counts support this clonotype. The rearrangement links TRBV28 to TRBJ2-1, with 10 bases fitting TRBD2. V trimming: 4 bases; J trimming: 0 bases; junction bases outside the gene matches: 12. The CDR3 spans 19 residues. Germline V gene lookup returns CDR1 MDHEN and CDR2 SYDVKM. The CDR3 is CASSYQRGGTRSSYNEQFF. The CDR3 DNA sequence: TGTGCCAGCAGTTACCAGCGGGGGGGTACTCGGAGCTCCTACAATGAGCAGTTCTTC.

This clonotype was seen a few times. The rearrangement links TRBV5-6 to TRBJ2-1, with TRBD2 as a possible D gene (7 bases). The V and J ends lost 0 bases and 8 bases respectively, with 18 bases between them. The CDR3 loop spans 16 amino acids. The germline gives CDR1 SGHDT, CDR2 YYEEEE. Here the CDR3 DNA reads TGTGCCAGCAGCTTGGTGAGGACAGCGGGAATGGATGAGCAGTTCTTC. Translating gives CASSLVRTAGMDEQFF.

The chain carries TRBV2 and TRBJ1-2; D gene ambiguous. Germline CDR1 and CDR2: SNHLY and FYNNEI. CDR3 length: 13 amino acids. V was shortened by 1 base and J by 4 bases, with 7 bases between the two germline ends. DNA for the CDR3: TGTGCCAGCAGTGAAGAGTTCGGCTATGGCTACACCTTC. Its translation: CASSEEFGYGYTF.

The rearrangement uses TRBV7-8 and TRBJ1-3; D not certain. CDR1 and CDR2 (germline): SGHVS, FQNEAQ. The ends were cut back, 3 bases at V and 0 bases at J, with 9 bases in the middle. The CDR3 covers 15 residues. The DNA of the CDR3 is TGTGCCAGCAGCTTTGGAGACCTCTCTGGAAACACCATATATTTT. Protein sequence: CASSFGDLSGNTIYF.

The V and J genes are TRBV24-1 and TRBJ1-5; 7 nucleotides match TRBD1. Germline V gene sequence: CDR1 KGHDR, CDR2 SFDVKD. Unmatched junction bases numbered 2, after V lost 7 bases and J lost 0 bases. The CDR3 has 14 amino acids. The CDR3 sequence: CATSTGVSNQPQHF. The CDR3 DNA reads as TGTGCCACCAGCACAGGGGTTAGCAATCAGCCCCAGCATTTT.

V and J are TRBV29-1 and TRBJ1-1; D remains unclear. Trimming stripped 3 bases from V and 0 bases from J, with 5 bases between. CDR1 and CDR2 from the germline V gene are SQVTM and ANQGSEA. The CDR3 has 12 amino acids. CDR3 coding DNA: TGCAGCGTTGACGCGATGAACACTGAAGCTTTCTTT. Encoded protein: CSVDAMNTEAFF. The complete variable domain, with remaining parts taken from reference TRBV29-1 and TRBJ1-1, reads SAVISQKPSRDICQRGTSLTIQCQVDSQVTMMFWYRQQPGQSLTLIATANQGSEATYESGFVIDKFPISRPNLTFSTLTVSNMSPEDSSIYLCSVDAMNTEAFFGQGTRLTVV.

In this sample, this clonotype turned up a few times. This rearrangement joins TRBV5-4 to TRBJ1-1; the D is unclear. This CDR3 has 15 residues. From germline, CDR1 is SGHNT and CDR2 YYREEE (reference sequence). V lost 0 bases to trimming and J lost 0 bases, with 9 bases between them. CDR3 in amino acids: CASSLETSMNTEAFF. CDR3 bases: TGTGCCAGCAGCTTGGAGACATCCATGAACACTGAAGCTTTCTTT.

This clonotype has just a few counts. The J gene is TRBJ2-3, the V gene TRBV3-1; D might be TRBD2 (5 bases). The germline V gene encodes CDR1 LGHDT and CDR2 YNNKEL (reference sequence). This CDR3 has 16 residues. V was trimmed by 1 base and J by 0 bases, leaving 11 bases between them. In DNA, the CDR3 is TGTGCCAGCAGCCAAGGTATAGCGAGAAGCACAGATACGCAGTATTTT. Translated: CASSQGIARSTDTQYF.

Ten or more counts support this clonotype. The chain uses TRBV24-1 and TRBJ1-1, with a tentative D call TRBD1 (5 bases). The ends were cut back, 2 bases at V and 7 bases at J, with 10 bases in the middle. CDR1 is KGHDR and CDR2 is SFDVKD in the germline V gene. The CDR3 is 13 amino acids. The CDR3 nucleotides are TGTGCCACCAGTGATTCCGACAGCCTTGAAGCTTTCTTT. It specifies CATSDSDSLEAFF.

V usage is TRBV11-2 and J usage is TRBJ2-1, with 15 positions matching TRBD2. Germline V gives CDR1 SGHAT, CDR2 FQNNGV. V dropped 5 bases and J dropped 6; count of bases not matched to a gene: 11. The CDR3 has 18 amino acids. The CDR3 reads CASSRIPGLAGGGNEQFF. CDR3 DNA sequence: TGTGCCAGCAGCCGTATACCGGGACTAGCGGGGGGTGGCAATGAGCAGTTCTTC.